The subject of this entry is one T cell receptor (beta chain). Its antigen is not known. The germline gives CDR1 MDHEN, CDR2 SYDVKM. This CDR3 comprises 14 residues. Between the trimmed V and J ends, which lost 5 bases and 1 base, there was a span of 11 bases. The data were taken from a study of long-term antiretroviral therapy in people with HIV. General study points: Repertoire composition at all time points was dominated by clones that had expanded before ART. In the period from about 2004 to 2018, blood was collected, possibly under older ART regimens. When set beside controls, HIV repertoires had CDR3 length ranges that were narrower.

The run of the v3.0 immunoSEQ assay was at survey level. Using immunoSEQ multiplex PCR, the repertoire was profiled, and TCRdb retains in-frame clones only, with some absent. This table has about 25,000 clones, around 82% appearing once. The source is a woman aged 35 to 49 with HIV. Sequencing was performed on unsorted PBMCs, taken 0.5 years after starting antiretroviral therapy. V is TRBV28 and J is TRBJ1-2; D is possibly TRBD1 (5 bases). The CDR3 nucleotides read TGTGCCAGCAGTAGCGGGGGAGGTAACTATGGCTACACCTTC. Protein product: CASSSGGGNYGYTF.